This TCR beta chain is drawn from a study of beta chain features in type 1 diabetes. Expressed TCRB transcripts were sequenced because the entire RNA isolate underwent reverse transcription. Profiled with immunoSEQ multiplex PCR; TCRdb holds only in-frame clones, not every one. The table has hundreds of thousands of clones, about 15% seen once; the top ten hold 0.015% to 0.019%. Comment on this clone: Its antigen is currently unknown.

Whole-study findings and limits: Naive, central memory and Treg TCRB repertoires seemed to resemble each other more closely in patients than they did in healthy donors. People with Type 1 diabetes carried modestly yet significantly shorter TCRB CDR3s in all four CD4+ subsets. Insertion counts at VDJ junctions were lower in type 1 diabetes patients, who also showed more deletions there.

Deletions cut 0 bases from V and 3 bases from J, with 5 bases between. CDR1 SGHTA and CDR2 FQGNSA come from the germline V gene. The CDR3 extends over 13 amino acids. The receptor was isolated from a man younger than 30 with type 1 diabetes. V usage is TRBV7-2 and J usage is TRBJ2-5; no reliable D call. Sequences were obtained from naive CD4+ T cells from blood. The CDR3 reads CASSLARKETQYF. DNA for the CDR3: TGTGCCAGCAGCTTAGCGCGTAAAGAGACCCAGTACTTC.